The 23 T cell receptor beta chains reported below all come from one sample, sequenced in a study of cytomegalovirus exposure and HLA in healthy donors. Researchers ran the PCR with 60 Vbeta and 13 Jbeta primers. Profiled with immunoSEQ multiplex PCR; TCRdb holds only in-frame clones, not every one. The table has about 180,000 clones, over 75% seen once. The sequencing input was PBMCs. The receptors come from a woman aged 45-59 years in good health and CMV-seronegative.

J is TRBJ2-7 and V is TRBV6-1, with TRBD1 identical over 10 bases. J was trimmed by 7 bases and V by 7 bases; bases with no gene match: 10. CDR1 MNHNS and CDR2 SASEGT come from the germline V gene. The CDR3 spans 14 residues. The CDR3 nucleotides read TGTGCCAGCAACGACAGGGGGCCCACTAGGGAGCAGTACTTC. Translating it yields CASNDRGPTREQYF.

V usage is TRBV6-1 and J usage is TRBJ1-3; D call uncertain. The germline gives CDR1 MNHNS, CDR2 SASEGT. CDR3 length: 15 residues. Trimming stripped 4 bases from V and 0 bases from J, with 10 bases between. The CDR3 bases are TGTGCCAGCAGTGGTCACAGAAGCTCTGGAAACACCATATATTTT. Its protein product is CASSGHRSSGNTIYF.

This sequence joins TRBV20-1 and TRBJ1-1; the D is unclear. V was clipped by 8 bases and J by 9 bases, with 13 bases between them. The CDR3 loop spans 10 amino acids. Per germline, CDR1 DFQATT and CDR2 SNEGSKA (reference sequence). The CDR3 DNA follows: TGCAGTAGGGCGGGGATACAAGCTTTCTTT. Its protein is CSRAGIQAFF.

The rearrangement links TRBV19 to TRBJ1-2, with D possibly matching TRBD1 (5 bases). This CDR3 is 16 amino acids long. With 3 bases removed from V and 2 bases from J, the gap between germline ends came to 16 bases. Germline CDR1 and CDR2: LNHDA and SQIVND (reference sequence). The CDR3 nucleotides are TGTGCCAGTAGTATTGACAGTTCAAACAAAAACTATGGCTACACCTTC. Translated: CASSIDSSNKNYGYTF.

The genes are TRBV15 and TRBJ2-3; TRBD2 matches 9 bases. This CDR3 region has 16 residues. Per germline, CDR1 LNHNV and CDR2 YYDKDF (reference sequence). V shed 5 bases, J shed 3 bases, and the junction held 9 bases outside the gene matches. The CDR3 sequence is CATSVGGLALTDTQYF. CDR3 DNA sequence: TGTGCCACCAGCGTAGGAGGACTAGCGTTGACAGATACGCAGTATTTT.

In this sample, this clone turned up a few times. The gene calls are TRBV5-1 and TRBJ1-1; 10 nucleotides agree with TRBD1. The CDR3 is made up of 16 amino acids. Trimming cost V 4 bases and J 0 bases; bases outside gene matches: 6. Germline V gives CDR1 SGHRS, CDR2 YFSETQ. The CDR3 spells CASSPGTGDMNTEAFF. The CDR3, as DNA: TGCGCCAGCAGCCCCGGGACAGGGGACATGAACACTGAAGCTTTCTTT.

This chain uses TRBV7-8 with TRBJ2-5, with 9 positions matching TRBD2. With the DNA end fitting TRBJ2-7 better, the J assignment may be wrong. The germline V gene encodes CDR1 SGHVS and CDR2 FQNEAQ. The length of the CDR3 is 13 residues. The CDR3 loop is CASSLLAGYEQYF. The CDR3 DNA follows: TGTGCCAGCAGCTTACTAGCGGGGTACGAGCAGTACTTC.

The chain has TRBV5-6 and TRBJ2-5, with 8 bases aligning to TRBD1. Losses at the gene ends were 0 bases for V and 0 bases for J; bases not matched to a gene: 10. Germline CDR1 SGHDT, CDR2 YYEEEE. The CDR3 sequence is 18 residues long. The CDR3 coding sequence is TGTGCCAGCAGCTTGGCCCGAGACAGGGGTTGGTACCAAGAGACCCAGTACTTC. Its protein is CASSLARDRGWYQETQYF.

CDR3 sequence: CASSQIGSSYEQYF. As DNA, the CDR3 is TGTGCCAGCAGTCAAATTGGTAGCTCCTACGAGCAGTACTTC. The chain uses TRBV6-5 and TRBJ2-7; D unclear. Deletions cut 5 bases from V and 0 bases from J, with 11 bases between. CDR1 and CDR2 (germline): MNHEY, SVGAGI. The CDR3 loop spans 14 amino acids.

The chain links TRBV5-4 to TRBJ2-3; TRBD1 matches 9 bases. The CDR3 consists of 16 residues. Germline trimming cut 7 bases from V and 4 bases from J; bases unmatched to any gene: 13. Germline-derived CDR1 and CDR2 are SGHNT and YYREEE (reference sequence). The CDR3 DNA is TGTGCCAGCTCTGCCCGGGGACAGGGTTTATCAGATACGCAGTATTTT. It is translated as CASSARGQGLSDTQYF.

In its sample, this clone was seen once. The rearrangement uses TRBV19 and TRBJ2-7; tentatively, D is TRBD2 (7 bases). V was cut by 5 bases and J by 2 bases, with 13 bases left in between. Per the germline V gene, CDR1 is LNHDA and CDR2 is SQIVND (reference sequence). This CDR3 has 14 amino acids. Here the CDR3 reads CASSLAGAPYEQYF. The CDR3 DNA sequence: TGTGCCAGTAGTCTCGCGGGGGCCCCCTACGAGCAGTACTTC.

This rearrangement joins TRBV9 to TRBJ2-2, with TRBD1 matching over 7 bases. Germline V lookup: CDR1 SGDLS, CDR2 YYNGEE. The CDR3 is 16 amino acids. Trimming took 4 bases from V and 4 from J; bases not matched to a gene: 10. Here the CDR3 reads CASSLQTGYSTGELFF. DNA of the CDR3: TGTGCCAGCAGCCTCCAGACAGGGTATAGCACCGGGGAGCTGTTTTTT.

The rearrangement joins TRBV28 to TRBJ1-1, with TRBD1 matching over 7 bases. Trimming removed 5 bases from V and 3 bases from J; junction bases left unmatched: 6. Per germline, CDR1 MDHEN and CDR2 SYDVKM. CDR3 length equals 14 residues. CDR3: CASSLGTEYTEAFF. In DNA form, the CDR3 reads TGTGCCAGCAGTCTCGGGACAGAATACACTGAAGCTTTCTTT.

This sequence joins TRBV28 and TRBJ2-3; D gene ambiguous. The CDR3 has 13 amino acids. Trimming shortened V by 2 bases and J by 1 base, and 4 bases separated the two germline ends. Germline V gene sequence: CDR1 MDHEN, CDR2 SYDVKM. In DNA form, the CDR3 reads TGTGCCAGCAGTTTACAGGGCACAGATACGCAGTATTTT. Translation gives CASSLQGTDTQYF.

CDR3 sequence reads: CASSLGGRAPYEQYF. CDR3 coding DNA: TGTGCCAGCAGCTTAGGCGGGAGGGCCCCCTACGAGCAGTACTTC. The V and J genes are TRBV7-8 and TRBJ2-5, with TRBD2 identical over 9 bases. The end of the DNA is better explained by TRBJ2-7, so the J call may be wrong. The CDR3 loop spans 15 amino acids. Germline CDR1 is SGHVS and CDR2 is FQNEAQ.

As for this clone: The same CDR3 also results from other DNA sequences found in this sample. The V call is TRBV28, the J call TRBJ2-7; 12 bases are a match to TRBD2. Germline CDR1 is MDHEN and CDR2 is SYDVKM. The V and J ends lost 8 bases and 2 bases, in that order; junction bases with no gene match: 1. The CDR3 runs 13 residues. The CDR3 nucleotides read TGTGCCAGCCGACTAGCGGGGGCCTACGAGCAGTACTTC. It translates to CASRLAGAYEQYF.

This clone was observed a handful of times. CDR3 protein: CASSPRLVGTGGTYEQYF. CDR3 nucleotides: TGTGCCAGCAGCCCGCGGTTAGTCGGGACAGGGGGTACCTACGAGCAGTACTTC. V usage is TRBV7-9 and J usage is TRBJ2-7; the match to TRBD1 covers 11 bases. This CDR3 is built from 18 residues. V lost 5 bases to trimming and J lost 2 bases; unmatched junction nucleotides: 14. Looked up from germline, CDR1 is SEHNR and CDR2 is FQNEAQ (reference sequence).

This clone has only a few counts. V is TRBV6-5 and J is TRBJ1-5; D call uncertain. The ends were cut back, 5 bases at V and 0 bases at J, with 8 bases in the middle. The CDR3 is 14 amino acids. Per germline, CDR1 MNHEY and CDR2 SVGAGI. CDR3 protein: CASSSRDSNQPQHF. CDR3 bases: TGTGCCAGCAGTAGCCGGGATAGCAATCAGCCCCAGCATTTT.

This clone was counted a single time. This chain links TRBV18 with TRBJ2-1; TRBD1 agrees at 8 bases. Per germline, CDR1 KGHSH and CDR2 LQKENI. Losses at the gene ends were 2 bases for V and 8 bases for J; bases not matched to a gene: 8. The CDR3 spans 15 residues. CDR3 residues: CASSPRQGALYEQFF. CDR3 coding DNA: TGTGCCAGCTCACCAAGGCAGGGGGCTTTGTATGAGCAGTTCTTC.

The chain links TRBV6-5 to TRBJ1-1; D gene ambiguous. This CDR3 contains 14 residues. Germline lookup yields CDR1 MNHEY and CDR2 SVGAGI. The V end lost 5 bases, the J end lost 0 bases, and 10 bases lay between the germline ends. DNA of the CDR3: TGTGCCAGCAGTCAATCCAACATGAACACTGAAGCTTTCTTT. This translates into CASSQSNMNTEAFF.

The chain uses TRBV5-1 and TRBJ1-4; 7 bases align to TRBD1. The germline gives CDR1 SGHRS, CDR2 YFSETQ. Unmatched junction bases numbered 9, after V lost 3 bases and J lost 10 bases. This CDR3 region has 14 residues. In nucleotides, the CDR3 is TGCGCCAGCAGCTCCGGACAGGCGGAGGGAAAACTGTTTTTT. Protein: CASSSGQAEGKLFF.

The CDR3 region is CASSFLSPYEQYF. In DNA, the CDR3 is TGTGCCAGCAGTTTTCTATCCCCCTACGAGCAGTACTTC. The genes are TRBV28 and TRBJ2-7; D gene unclear. The CDR3 covers 13 residues. V was cut by 3 bases and J by 2 bases, with 8 bases left in between. Germline CDR1 is MDHEN and CDR2 is SYDVKM.

A few counts support this clone. This rearrangement joins TRBV6-1 to TRBJ1-4; D call uncertain. Germline CDR1 reads MNHNS; CDR2 reads SASEGT. The V gene lost 3 bases and the J gene lost 10 bases, with 9 bases spanning the gap. There are 12 residues in the CDR3. Here the CDR3 reads CASSDDLGKLFF. The DNA for the CDR3 is TGTGCCAGCAGTGATGACTTGGGAAAACTGTTTTTT.